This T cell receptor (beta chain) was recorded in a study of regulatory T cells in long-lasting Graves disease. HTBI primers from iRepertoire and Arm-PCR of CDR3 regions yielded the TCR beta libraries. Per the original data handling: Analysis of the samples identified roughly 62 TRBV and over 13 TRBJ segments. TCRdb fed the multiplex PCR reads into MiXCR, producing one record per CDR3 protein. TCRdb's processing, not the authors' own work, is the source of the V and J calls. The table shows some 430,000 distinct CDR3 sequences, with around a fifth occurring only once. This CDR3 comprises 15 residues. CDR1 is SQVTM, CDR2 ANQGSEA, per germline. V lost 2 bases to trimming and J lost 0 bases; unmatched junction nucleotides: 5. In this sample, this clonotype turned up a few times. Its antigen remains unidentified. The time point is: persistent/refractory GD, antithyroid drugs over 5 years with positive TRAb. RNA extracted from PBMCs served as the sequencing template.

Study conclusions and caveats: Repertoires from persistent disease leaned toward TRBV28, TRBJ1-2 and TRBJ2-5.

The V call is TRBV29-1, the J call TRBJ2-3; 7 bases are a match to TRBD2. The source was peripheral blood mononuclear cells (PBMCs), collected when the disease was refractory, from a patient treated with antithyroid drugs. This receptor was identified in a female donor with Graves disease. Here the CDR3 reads CSVETSGTSTDTQYF. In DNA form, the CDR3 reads TGCAGCGTTGAAACGAGCGGGACTAGCACAGATACGCAGTATTTT.